This TCR beta chain was sequenced in a study of T cell responses to AZD1222 COVID-19 vaccine (dated by TCRdb to about 2021). Describing the broader study: AZD1222 recipients given second doses at about 4 weeks or at about 12 weeks were pooled, since spike-specific TCR depth and breadth were not found to differ between the two schedules. TCR sequencing was performed for roughly 250 trial participants, of whom 200 to 220 were given two doses of AZD1222 and approximately 25 were given two doses of MenACWY control vaccine. Trial participants were enrolled by age into subgroups of 18-55, 56-69 and 70-plus years, and around 150, 29 and 61 TCR-sequenced participants, respectively, were included in these subgroups.

Per the germline V gene, MNHNS is the CDR1 and SASEGT is the CDR2. Cut back by 1 base and 6 bases, the V and J ends lie 7 bases apart. From the cysteine through the phenylalanine, the CDR3 covers 13 amino acids. Only the CDR3 region is kept as DNA, spanning 39 bases read in frame from base 1. The CDR3 regions of human TCRbeta chains were analyzed by immunosequencing. The authors processed their data as follows. Repertoire TCRs were checked for matches against a reference library of SARS-CoV-2-specific TCRs that had been generated using the MIRA antigen-specificity platform. Breadth was defined as the fraction of unique TCRs that were SARS-CoV-2-associated, and depth was defined as the fraction of total T cells that were SARS-CoV-2-associated. Using the MIRA data, each spike-specific TCR was assigned both to the spike region to which the TCR was reactive and to a CD4 or CD8 class. Log10-transformed breadth and depth values were compared by one-way ANOVA with Sidak's multiple comparisons tests. This immuneACCESS table, as held by TCRdb, lists in-frame sequences with V and J called but not all clones. Of the missing ones, under half trace to an unresolved V gene in checked studies; the others have no known cause. V, J and clone size reflect that table, while D and trimming were determined from the DNA. The sample table contains around 130,000 clones; only one count was recorded for over 90% of them. The ten top clones hold 0.75% to 0.95% of the sample.

The investigation overall reported the following: Vaccine-associated CD4 TCRs spanned the whole spike protein, with dominant responses in regions 160-218 and 743-854. Reportedly, close to half of the unique spike-specific TCRs recognized epitopes lying outside the regions that are mutated in the B.1.351 and B.1.1.7 variants. The 56-69-year group was small, and its depth increase did not reach significance, likely because of low power. Conclusions about previously exposed vaccinees are limited because only six or seven AZD1222 recipients were SARS-CoV-2 seropositive at baseline. No day 14 peak-response samples were available, so repertoires were characterized only after the peak T cell response. After two AZD1222 doses, both the breadth and the depth of spike-specific TCRs were significantly higher than at day 0 and than in MenACWY recipients. Participants were mostly white British and included more females than males, and it was suggested by the authors that clonal diversity may have been underestimated.

Of note for this clone: Its antigen target is currently unknown. No much larger clone exists at a distance of one base, and base qualities are not known.

In light of the paper, this sample's time point label describes: baseline before first vaccination. The vaccinee samples were drawn from two UK trials, COV001 and COV002, one of which was a single-blind randomized controlled phase 2/3 trial testing AZD1222 (ChAdOx1 nCoV-19) in healthy adults. Trial participant PBMC samples were collected at day 0 and day 28 after the second dose for TCRbeta chain sequencing. Sample: peripheral blood, taken on day 0 of AZD1222 vaccination. This TCR was sampled from an adult in good health. The chain is assembled from TRBV6-1 and TRBJ1-3; confidence is insufficient to name the D gene. The CDR3 here reads CASSEEGANTIYF. Read as DNA, the sequence is TGTGCCAGCAGTGAAGAGGGCGCAAACACCATATATTTT.